The rows below give T cell receptor beta chains drawn from one sample of a study of CD8+ T cells in alopecia areata. Some clones are missing from TCRdb's copy, which holds only in-frame ones; the method was immunoSEQ multiplex PCR. The repertoire includes more than 95,000 clones, more than 30% of them detected once, and 3.1% sits in the top ten. Sequencing input: CD4+ T cells sorted from blood. The source of these receptors is a human donor with alopecia areata. Each CDR3 is given with its conserved first and last residue. The order of the fields is V gene, clone size, D gene, J gene, CDR3 protein, CDR3 DNA. D genes are given only for firm matches. Rows may omit the clone size; those that give it use once, few, many or a size class.

TRBV4-2	-	-	TRBJ1-5	CASSQAQGSSNQPQHF	TGTGCCAGCAGCCAAGCGCAGGGGAGCAGCAATCAGCCCCAGCATTTT
TRBV6-6	-	-	TRBJ1-2	CASSPRTRGYTF	TGTGCCAGCAGTCCTAGGACAAGGGGCTACACCTTC
TRBV28	-	TRBD1	TRBJ1-2	CASSQGDYGYTF	TGTGCCAGCAGCCAGGGGGACTATGGCTACACCTTC
TRBV5-1	-	-	TRBJ1-6	CASSLSGDNSPLHF	TGCGCCAGCAGCTTGAGCGGGGATAATTCACCCCTCCACTTT
TRBV29-1	few	-	TRBJ1-1	CSVEDARPGAFF	TGCAGCGTTGAAGATGCCAGGCCCGGGGCTTTCTTT
TRBV19	-	TRBD2	TRBJ2-1	CASSSPGTSGRNEQFF	TGTGCCAGTAGTAGCCCCGGGACTAGCGGGCGCAATGAGCAGTTCTTC
TRBV7-3	few	TRBD1	TRBJ2-5	CASSLTHGTGGRDLYF	TGTGCCAGCAGCCTTACTCACGGGACAGGGGGCAGAGACCTTTACTTC
TRBV29-1	-	TRBD1	TRBJ1-1	CSVSNRGNTEAFF	TGCAGCGTTTCCAACAGGGGTAACACTGAAGCTTTCTTT
TRBV30	-	-	TRBJ2-2	CAWSITNTGELFF	TGTGCCTGGAGCATTACCAACACCGGGGAGCTGTTTTTT
TRBV23-1	-	-	TRBJ2-7	CASSQRNGDYEQYF	TGCGCCAGCAGTCAACGCAACGGAGACTACGAGCAGTACTTC
TRBV6-1	-	-	TRBJ1-6	CASSDESPFTRHF	TGTGCCAGCAGTGACGAGTCCCCTTTTACGCGCCACTTT
TRBV28	-	TRBD1	TRBJ2-3	CASSLSDRGRGVYF	TGTGCCAGCAGTTTAAGTGACAGGGGGCGCGGTGTGTATTTT
TRBV27	once	-	TRBJ1-4	CASSSGRGGQPNEKLFF	TGTGCCAGCAGTTCTGGGCGCGGGGGTCAGCCTAATGAAAAACTGTTTTTT
TRBV7-2	few	-	TRBJ2-5	CASSRGPGETQYF	TGTGCCAGCAGCAGGGGCCCTGGAGAGACCCAGTACTTC
TRBV28	-	-	TRBJ2-1	CAPQGAVHNEQFF	TGTGCCCCCCAGGGAGCGGTACACAATGAGCAGTTCTTC
TRBV2	-	-	TRBJ2-7	CASRIEQGGSYEQYF	TGTGCCAGCCGAATCGAACAGGGAGGGTCCTACGAGCAGTACTTC
TRBV29-1	-	TRBD1	TRBJ1-2	CSVGTGSNYGYTF	TGCAGCGTTGGGACAGGATCTAACTATGGCTACACCTTC
TRBV29-1	few	TRBD1	TRBJ2-7	CSVEDRAIPYEQYF	TGCAGCGTAGAGGACAGGGCGATCCCCTACGAGCAGTACTTC
TRBV6-5	-	-	TRBJ1-2	CASSSIGEGWGYTF	TGTGCCAGCAGTTCCATCGGAGAGGGCTGGGGCTACACCTTC
TRBV7-9	few	TRBD2	TRBJ2-6	CASSFLLAPSDVLTF	TGTGCCAGCAGCTTCCTACTAGCGCCCTCGGACGTCCTGACTTTC
TRBV2	-	TRBD1	TRBJ2-3	CASILTGVTDTQYF	TGTGCCAGCATCCTGACAGGGGTCACAGATACGCAGTATTTT
TRBV29-1	-	-	TRBJ2-3	CSVAAGGTDTQYF	TGCAGCGTTGCGGCAGGGGGCACAGATACGCAGTATTTT
TRBV4-1	-	TRBD2	TRBJ2-5	CASSQTSGGGALEETQYF	TGCGCCAGCAGCCAAACCTCTGGCGGGGGGGCCCTGGAGGAGACCCAGTACTTC
TRBV28	-	-	TRBJ2-7	CASTQGTYEQYF	TGTGCCAGCACGCAGGGGACCTACGAGCAGTACTTC
TRBV19	-	-	TRBJ2-2	CASLRGTLHTGELFF	TGTGCCAGTCTCCGGGGGACGCTTCACACCGGGGAGCTGTTTTTT
TRBV4-3	-	TRBD2	TRBJ2-1	CASSQDRAGGSNEQFF	TGCGCCAGCAGCCAAGATAGAGCGGGAGGGAGCAATGAGCAGTTCTTC
TRBV29-1	few	-	TRBJ2-3	CSVGEADTQYF	TGCAGCGTAGGGGAAGCAGATACGCAGTATTTT
TRBV5-1	few	-	TRBJ2-7	CASSLFAGTYEQYF	TGCGCCAGCAGCTTGTTCGCAGGAACCTACGAGCAGTACTTC
TRBV27	-	-	TRBJ2-7	CASSTAATGAYEQYF	TGTGCCAGCAGTACCGCGGCAACCGGGGCCTACGAGCAGTACTTC
TRBV5-1	few	-	TRBJ2-3	CASRRAAETDTQYF	TGCGCCAGCAGGAGGGCGGCAGAGACAGATACGCAGTATTTT
TRBV23-1	many	-	TRBJ1-1	CASRRPGGAFF	TGCGCCAGCAGGAGACCGGGGGGAGCTTTCTTT
TRBV11-2	-	TRBD2	TRBJ2-3	CASSLTSAFTDTQYF	TGTGCCAGCAGCTTAACTAGCGCGTTCACAGATACGCAGTATTTT
TRBV4-3	-	TRBD2	TRBJ2-7	CASSQGRRTSGEQYF	TGCGCCAGCAGCCAAGGGCGAAGAACTAGCGGCGAGCAGTACTTC
TRBV6-5	-	-	TRBJ2-5	CASSLRGRETQYF	TGTGCCAGCAGTTTACGTGGGAGGGAGACCCAGTACTTC
TRBV7-2	-	-	TRBJ2-3	CASSQDGVYTDTQYF	TGCGCCAGCAGCCAAGATGGGGTTTACACAGATACGCAGTATTTT
TRBV5-1	-	-	TRBJ2-3	CASSLTITDTQYF	TGCGCCAGCAGCTTAACCATCACAGATACGCAGTATTTT
TRBV29-1	few	-	TRBJ2-3	CSVGGWPDTQYF	TGCAGCGTTGGGGGGTGGCCAGATACGCAGTATTTT
TRBV29-1	few	TRBD1	TRBJ2-6	CSVVTGAGANVLTF	TGCAGCGTTGTTACAGGGGCTGGGGCCAACGTCCTGACTTTC
TRBV5-4	few	TRBD2	TRBJ2-5	CASSRRLAGGETQYF	TGTGCCAGCAGCCGGAGACTAGCGGGGGGAGAGACCCAGTACTTC
TRBV9	-	TRBD1	TRBJ1-6	CASSVEQGASPLHF	TGTGCCAGCAGCGTAGAACAGGGGGCTTCACCCCTCCACTTT
TRBV7-2	-	-	TRBJ1-4	CASSLAGAEKLFF	TGTGCCAGCAGCTTAGCGGGGGCGGAAAAACTGTTTTTT
TRBV6-6	few	-	TRBJ2-3	CASSYTARDTQYF	TGTGCCAGCAGTTACACGGCCAGAGATACGCAGTATTTT
TRBV25-1	few	-	TRBJ2-7	CASSLGAEQYF	TGTGCCAGCAGTCTGGGGGCCGAGCAGTACTTC
TRBV27	-	-	TRBJ2-3	CASSTQGSTDTQYF	TGTGCCAGCAGTACACAGGGAAGCACAGATACGCAGTATTTT
TRBV4-1	-	TRBD2	TRBJ2-7	CASSPAVQRGRTYEQYF	TGCGCCAGCAGCCCCGCGGTTCAGCGCGGGAGGACCTACGAGCAGTACTTC
TRBV29-1	few	-	TRBJ2-2	CSVIATANTGELFF	TGCAGCGTGATCGCGACCGCGAACACCGGGGAGCTGTTTTTT
TRBV7-2	-	-	TRBJ1-2	CASSLVTGPYGYTF	TGTGCCAGCAGCTTAGTAACAGGCCCCTATGGCTACACCTTC
TRBV5-1	-	-	TRBJ2-3	CASSHLTLSPGRAYF	TGCGCCAGCAGCCACCTTACACTATCGCCCGGAAGGGCGTATTTT
TRBV14	few	-	TRBJ2-7	CASRRDCDPVLYEQYF	TGTGCCAGCAGGCGAGACTGTGACCCCGTACTCTACGAGCAGTACTTC
TRBV27	-	-	TRBJ2-7	CASSPSNGPLEQYF	TGTGCCAGCAGTCCTTCCAATGGGCCCCTCGAGCAGTACTTC
TRBV29-1	-	TRBD1	TRBJ1-2	CSAGRDRLLYGYTF	TGCAGCGCCGGCCGGGACAGGCTACTCTATGGCTACACCTTC
TRBV4-3	-	-	TRBJ2-7	CASSQDPFRKSEQYF	TGCGCCAGCAGCCAAGATCCGTTTAGGAAAAGCGAGCAGTACTTC
TRBV4-3	few	TRBD2	TRBJ2-1	CASSLTTTGGGTYNEQFF	TGCGCCAGCAGCCTGACGACAACGGGGGGAGGGACCTACAATGAGCAGTTCTTC
TRBV7-9	-	TRBD1	TRBJ1-2	CASSLDRGGYTF	TGTGCCAGCAGCTTAGACAGGGGCGGCTACACCTTC
TRBV29-1	-	TRBD1	TRBJ1-2	CSVVGQGALGYTF	TGCAGCGTTGTGGGACAGGGGGCACTTGGCTACACCTTC